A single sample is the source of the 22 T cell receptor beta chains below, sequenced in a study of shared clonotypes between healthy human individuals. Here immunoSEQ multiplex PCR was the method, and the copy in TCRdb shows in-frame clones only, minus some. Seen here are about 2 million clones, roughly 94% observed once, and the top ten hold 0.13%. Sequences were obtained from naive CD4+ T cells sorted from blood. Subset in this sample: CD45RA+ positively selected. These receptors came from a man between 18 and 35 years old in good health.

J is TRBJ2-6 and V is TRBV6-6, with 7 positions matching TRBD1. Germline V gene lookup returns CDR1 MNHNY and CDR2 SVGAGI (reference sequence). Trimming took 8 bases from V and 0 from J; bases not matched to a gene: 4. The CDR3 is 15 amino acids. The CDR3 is CASRQGSSGANVLTF. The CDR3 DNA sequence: TGTGCCAGCCGACAGGGTTCCTCTGGGGCCAACGTCCTGACTTTC.

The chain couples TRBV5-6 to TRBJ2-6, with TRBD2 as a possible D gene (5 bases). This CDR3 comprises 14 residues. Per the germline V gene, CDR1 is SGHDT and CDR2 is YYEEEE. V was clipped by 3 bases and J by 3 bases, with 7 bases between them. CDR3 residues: CASSSAGGANVLTF. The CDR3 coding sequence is TGTGCCAGCAGCTCGGCGGGTGGGGCCAACGTCCTGACTTTC.

CDR3 sequence (DNA): TGTGCCTGGAGTGTAGCCGCGACTTCTGGAAACACCATATATTTT. Its protein is CAWSVAATSGNTIYF. This chain joins TRBV30 and TRBJ1-3; D unclear. Germline assignment: CDR1 GTSNPN and CDR2 SVGIG (reference sequence). This CDR3 contains 15 residues. The V end lost 0 bases, the J end lost 1 base, and 10 bases lay between the germline ends.

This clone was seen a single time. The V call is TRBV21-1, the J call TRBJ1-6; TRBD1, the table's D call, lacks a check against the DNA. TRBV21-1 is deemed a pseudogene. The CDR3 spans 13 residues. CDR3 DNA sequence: TGTGCCAGCCCTAAACCAGGGCCTTCACCCCTCCACTTT. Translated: CASPKPGPSPLHF.

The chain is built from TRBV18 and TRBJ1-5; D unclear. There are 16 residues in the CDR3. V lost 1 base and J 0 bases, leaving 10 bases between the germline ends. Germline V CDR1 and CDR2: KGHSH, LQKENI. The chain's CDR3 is CASSPREHLSNQPQHF. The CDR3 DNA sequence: TGTGCCAGCTCACCACGGGAACACCTTAGCAATCAGCCCCAGCATTTT.

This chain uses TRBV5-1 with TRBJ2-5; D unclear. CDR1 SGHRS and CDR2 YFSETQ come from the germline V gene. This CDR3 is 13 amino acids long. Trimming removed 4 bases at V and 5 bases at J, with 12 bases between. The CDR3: CASSTLRRETQYF. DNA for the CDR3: TGCGCCAGCAGCACCCTTAGGCGTGAGACCCAGTACTTC.

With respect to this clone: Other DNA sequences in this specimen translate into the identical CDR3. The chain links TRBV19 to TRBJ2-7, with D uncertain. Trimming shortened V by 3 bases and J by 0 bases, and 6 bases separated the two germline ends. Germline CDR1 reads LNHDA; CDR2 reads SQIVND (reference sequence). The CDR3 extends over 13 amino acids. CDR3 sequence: CASSISGSYEQYF. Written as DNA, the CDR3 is TGTGCCAGTAGTATCTCGGGCTCCTACGAGCAGTACTTC. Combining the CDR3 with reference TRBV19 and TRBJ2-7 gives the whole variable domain DGGITQSPKYLFRKEGQNVTLSCEQNLNHDAMYWYRQDPGQGLRLIYYSQIVNDFQKGDIAEGYSVSREKKESFPLTVTSAQKNPTAFYLCASSISGSYEQYFGPGTRLTVT.

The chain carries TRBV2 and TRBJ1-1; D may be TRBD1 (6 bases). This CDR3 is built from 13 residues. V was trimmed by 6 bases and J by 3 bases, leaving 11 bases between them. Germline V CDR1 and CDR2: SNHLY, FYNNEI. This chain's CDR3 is CASRISGDTEAFF. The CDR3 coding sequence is TGTGCCAGCAGGATCTCAGGGGACACTGAAGCTTTCTTT.

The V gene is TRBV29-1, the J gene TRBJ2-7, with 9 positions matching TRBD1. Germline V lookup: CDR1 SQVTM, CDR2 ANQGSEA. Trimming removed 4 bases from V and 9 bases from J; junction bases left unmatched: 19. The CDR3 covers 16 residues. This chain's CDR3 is CSVVSGQGRRESGQYF. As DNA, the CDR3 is TGCAGCGTTGTTTCGGGACAGGGAAGGAGGGAATCGGGGCAGTACTTC.

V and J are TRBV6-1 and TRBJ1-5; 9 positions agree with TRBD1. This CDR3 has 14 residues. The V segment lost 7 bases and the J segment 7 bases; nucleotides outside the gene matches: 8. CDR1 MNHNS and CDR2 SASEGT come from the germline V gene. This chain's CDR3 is CASKGQGESQPQHF. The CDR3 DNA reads TGTGCCAGCAAGGGACAGGGCGAGTCACAGCCCCAGCATTTT.

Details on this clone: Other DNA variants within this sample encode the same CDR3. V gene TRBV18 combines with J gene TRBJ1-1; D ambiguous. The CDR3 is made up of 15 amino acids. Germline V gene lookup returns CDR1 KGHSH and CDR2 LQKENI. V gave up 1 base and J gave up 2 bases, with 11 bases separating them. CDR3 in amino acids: CASSPRQVTNTEAFF. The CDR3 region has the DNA TGTGCCAGCTCACCACGGCAGGTGACAAACACTGAAGCTTTCTTT. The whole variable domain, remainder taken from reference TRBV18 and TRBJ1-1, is NAGVMQNPRHLVRRRGQEARLRCSPMKGHSHVYWYRQLPEEGLKFMVYLQKENIIDESGMPKERFSAEFPKEGPSILRIQQVVRGDSAAYFCASSPRQVTNTEAFFGQGTRLTVV.

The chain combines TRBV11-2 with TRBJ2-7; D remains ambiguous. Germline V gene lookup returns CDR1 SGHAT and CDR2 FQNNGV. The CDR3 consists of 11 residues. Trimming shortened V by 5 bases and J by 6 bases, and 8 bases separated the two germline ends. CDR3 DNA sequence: TGTGCCAGCAGCCCAATGGCCGAGCAGTACTTC. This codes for CASSPMAEQYF. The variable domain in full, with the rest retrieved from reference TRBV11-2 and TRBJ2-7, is EAGVAQSPRYKIIEKRQSVAFWCNPISGHATLYWYQQILGQGPKLLIQFQNNGVVDDSQLPKDRFSAERLKGVDSTLKIQPAKLEDSAVYLCASSPMAEQYFGPGTRLTVT.

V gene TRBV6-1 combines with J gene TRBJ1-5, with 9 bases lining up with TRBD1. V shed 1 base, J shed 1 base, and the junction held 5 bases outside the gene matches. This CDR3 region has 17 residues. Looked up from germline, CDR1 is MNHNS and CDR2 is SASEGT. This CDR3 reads CASSEDGTGLSNQPQHF. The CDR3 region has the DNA TGTGCCAGCAGTGAAGATGGGACAGGGTTAAGCAATCAGCCCCAGCATTTT.

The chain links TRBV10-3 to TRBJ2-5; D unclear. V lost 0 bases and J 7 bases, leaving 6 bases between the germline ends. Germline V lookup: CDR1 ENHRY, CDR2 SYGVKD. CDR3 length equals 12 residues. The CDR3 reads CAISESGWTQYF. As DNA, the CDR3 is TGTGCCATCAGTGAGTCTGGGTGGACCCAGTACTTC.

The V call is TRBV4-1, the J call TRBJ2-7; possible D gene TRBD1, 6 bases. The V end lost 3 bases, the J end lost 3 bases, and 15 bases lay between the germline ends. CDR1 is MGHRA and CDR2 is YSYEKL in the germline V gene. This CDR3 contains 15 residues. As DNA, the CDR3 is TGCGCCAGCAGCCAGGCCGGGACACTAATCTACGAGCAGTACTTC. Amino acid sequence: CASSQAGTLIYEQYF.

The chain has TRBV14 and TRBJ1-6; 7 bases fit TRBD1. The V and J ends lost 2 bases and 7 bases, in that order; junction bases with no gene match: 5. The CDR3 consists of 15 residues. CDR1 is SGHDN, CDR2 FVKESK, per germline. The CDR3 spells CASSQRQGGNSPLHF. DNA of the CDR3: TGTGCCAGCAGCCAACGGCAAGGGGGCAATTCACCCCTCCACTTT.

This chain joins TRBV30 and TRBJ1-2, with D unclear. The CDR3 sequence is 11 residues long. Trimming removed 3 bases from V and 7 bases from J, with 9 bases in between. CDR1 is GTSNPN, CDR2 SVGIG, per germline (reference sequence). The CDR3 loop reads CAWSMSGGYTF. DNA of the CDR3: TGTGCCTGGAGCATGTCCGGTGGCTACACCTTC.

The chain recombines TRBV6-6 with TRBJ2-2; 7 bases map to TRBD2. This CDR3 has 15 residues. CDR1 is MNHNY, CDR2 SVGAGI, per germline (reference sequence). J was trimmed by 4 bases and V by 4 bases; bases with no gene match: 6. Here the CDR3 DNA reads TGTGCCAGCAGTTGGGAGGGGCGGAGCACCGGGGAGCTGTTTTTT. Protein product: CASSWEGRSTGELFF.

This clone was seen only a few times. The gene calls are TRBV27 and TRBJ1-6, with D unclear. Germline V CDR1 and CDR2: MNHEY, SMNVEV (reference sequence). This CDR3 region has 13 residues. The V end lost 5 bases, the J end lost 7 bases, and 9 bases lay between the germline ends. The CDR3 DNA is TGTGCCAGCAGTATCGAGATGAATTCACCCCTCCACTTT. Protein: CASSIEMNSPLHF.

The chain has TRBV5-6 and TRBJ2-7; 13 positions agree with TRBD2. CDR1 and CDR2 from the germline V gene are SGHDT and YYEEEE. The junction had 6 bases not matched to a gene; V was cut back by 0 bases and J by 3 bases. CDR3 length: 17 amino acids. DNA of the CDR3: TGTGCCAGCAGCTTGGGACTAGCGGGAGGCAGTAACTACGAGCAGTACTTC. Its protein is CASSLGLAGGSNYEQYF.

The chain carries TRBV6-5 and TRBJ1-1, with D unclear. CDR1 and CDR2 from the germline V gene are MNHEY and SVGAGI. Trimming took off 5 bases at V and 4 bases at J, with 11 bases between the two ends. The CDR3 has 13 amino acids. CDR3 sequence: CASSEARGTEAFF. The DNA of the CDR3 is TGTGCCAGCAGTGAAGCCCGGGGCACTGAAGCTTTCTTT.

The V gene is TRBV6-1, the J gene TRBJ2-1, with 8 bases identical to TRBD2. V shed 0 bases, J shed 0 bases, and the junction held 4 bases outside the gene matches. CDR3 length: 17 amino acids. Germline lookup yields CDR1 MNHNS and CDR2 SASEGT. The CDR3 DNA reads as TGTGCCAGCAGTGAAGCTAGCGGGGCCAGCTCCTACAATGAGCAGTTCTTC. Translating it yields CASSEASGASSYNEQFF.